This T cell receptor beta chain emerged from a study of blood T cell repertoires in COVID-19 (dated by TCRdb to the early 2020s). Regarding the complete study: Collaborator samples came from the United States, Italy and Spain and covered acute and convalescent phases of COVID-19. The prospective study material was composed of cDNA or gDNA derived from T cells, B-cell-depleted T cells, or PBMCs. Subjects who had been exposed to COVID-19, were actively infected with it, or had recovered from it provided the deeply sampled blood TCRbeta repertoires that made up the dataset. The repertoires were released in a freely available public database intended as a resource for research on the immune response to SARS-CoV-2. Samples were obtained from the ongoing ImmuneRACE study (first 160 participants) and from 1,000 to 1,500 subjects provided by 6 global collaborators. Nearly every sample came with metadata listing a de-identified subject ID, COVID-19 status, age in years and sex. HLA class I and class II types, where available, came from metadata supplied by the sample provider rather than from assay-based typing.

Details on this clone: It lacks a known antigen. Base quality data are lacking; no much larger clone is found one base away.

Results and caveats for the whole study, not just this receptor: The quantity of clinical and demographic metadata differed by source and by participant and was supplied without curation.

The immunoSEQ Assay, a bias-controlled multiplex PCR, was used to amplify TCRbeta CDR3 regions from genomic DNA. The original methods were these. The number of nucleated cells in each sample was estimated by amplification of reference gene primers within the assay. Sequence reads were collapsed and filtered to measure the absolute abundance of every unique TCRbeta CDR3 rearrangement. Productive Simpson clonality was computed per sample as the square root of Simpson's diversity index over productive rearrangements. TCRdb took this table from immuneACCESS and kept in-frame rearrangements with V and J called. Such tables lack part of the clones; where checked against another copy, unresolved V genes explain under half of the gap, and the rest is unexplained. V and J calls and clone size come straight from that table; D and trimming were deduced from the DNA. For this sample the table gives 300,000 to 450,000 clones, of which roughly 86% were detected only once. The top ten hold more than 9% of the sample.

At one collaborating source in Seattle, patients were enrolled during active infection and were followed longitudinally through the course of disease. The collaborating institutions used their own protocols to collect whole blood in K2EDTA tubes. Collaborator samples were shipped for TCRbeta analysis as frozen whole blood, isolated PBMCs, or DNA extracted from either sample type. Counted from cysteine to phenylalanine, this CDR3 has 17 amino acids. CDR3 DNA only is kept here, 51 bases in frame from base 1. CDR1 and CDR2, per the germline V gene, are ENHRY and SYGVKD. Trimmed from V: 3 bases; trimmed from J: 2 bases; junction bases lacking a gene match: 6.

The V and J segments used are TRBV10-3 and TRBJ2-2; the junction holds 10 bases that match TRBD1. Sequenced: peripheral blood. This sequence originates from a woman aged 25 to 39 with COVID-19, enrolled during active disease. The CDR3 region: CAISDATGGGNTGELFF. The DNA sequence is given as TGTGCCATCAGTGATGCGACAGGGGGCGGAAACACCGGGGAGCTGTTTTTT.